The rows below give T cell receptor beta chains drawn from one sample of a study of blood T cell repertoires in COVID-19. The assay was immunoSEQ multiplex PCR, and TCRdb's table has in-frame clones only and misses some. The data contain about 150,000 clones, roughly 80% of them singletons. Sequenced: peripheral blood. These receptor sequences come from a man between 60 and 75 years old with acute or convalescent COVID-19. CDR3s include the opening cysteine and the closing phenylalanine or tryptophan. A D gene is named only where the DNA matches it firmly. Clone size is shown for a subset of rows, as once, few, many or a class of expanded clone.

14	TRBD2	-	TRBV10-3	TRBJ2-5	TGTGCCATCAGTGATGGTAGCGGGCAAGAGACCCAGTACTTC	CAISDGSGQETQYF
15	-	-	TRBV7-2	TRBJ1-1	TGTGCCAGCAGCTTAGGGGCAGGGTGGAACACTGAAGCTTTCTTT	CASSLGAGWNTEAFF
15	-	-	TRBV28	TRBJ2-2	TGTGCCAGCAGTTTTGGTGGGGGCGGTGCCGGGGAGCTGTTTTTT	CASSFGGGGAGELFF
15	-	few	TRBV7-2	TRBJ2-7	TGTGCCAGCAGCGTGACCAGGGGCGCTGCCCACGAGCAGTACTTC	CASSVTRGAAHEQYF
13	-	-	TRBV7-9	TRBJ1-1	TGTGCCAGCAGCCCCCTTAGTCACACTGAAGCTTTCTTT	CASSPLSHTEAFF
14	-	-	TRBV4-3	TRBJ2-5	TGCGCCAGCAGCCAGAACGGGGGGCGGGAGACCCAGTACTTC	CASSQNGGRETQYF
13	-	-	TRBV24-1	TRBJ1-2	TGTGCCACCAGTGAGGGCCCGTTCTATGGCTACACCTTC	CATSEGPFYGYTF
14	-	-	TRBV6-5	TRBJ2-3	TGTGCCACCTGGACTGCTGATAGCACAGATACGCAGTATTTT	CATWTADSTDTQYF
16	TRBD1	-	TRBV6-2/TRBV6-3	TRBJ1-5	TGTGCCAGCAGTATTTCCGGGACAGGGAGCAATCAGCCCCAGCATTTT	CASSISGTGSNQPQHF
13	-	-	TRBV6-2/TRBV6-3	TRBJ2-2	TGTGCCAGCAGTTTCACAGGGTACGGGGAGCTGTTTTTT	CASSFTGYGELFF
13	-	-	TRBV18	TRBJ1-2	TGTGCCAGCTCACCGGACAGTAACTATGGCTACACCTTC	CASSPDSNYGYTF
17	-	-	TRBV4-1	TRBJ1-5	TGCGCCAGCAGCCAAAAGGCGTCAGGGGTAGGAGATCAGCCCCAGCATTTT	CASSQKASGVGDQPQHF
14	-	-	TRBV11-2	TRBJ2-1	TGTGCCAGCAGCTTGTCGGGCTCCTACAATGAGCAGTTCTTC	CASSLSGSYNEQFF
14	-	-	TRBV28	TRBJ1-1	TGTGCCAGCAGGCTACTAGATCGGGGGGCTGAAGCTTTCTTT	CASRLLDRGAEAFF
16	-	-	TRBV7-9	TRBJ1-2	TGTGCCAGCAGCTTAGTGGGCGACAGATCTAACTATGGCTACACCTTC	CASSLVGDRSNYGYTF
15	-	few	TRBV5-5	TRBJ2-1	TGTGCCAGCAGCTTGAGGCAGGGAGGCCCTTTTGAGCAGTTCTTC	CASSLRQGGPFEQFF
15	TRBD1	-	TRBV3-1/TRBV3-2	TRBJ1-2	TGTGCCAGCAAGCACAGGGGCTGGGGTATCGATGGCTACACCTTC	CASKHRGWGIDGYTF
15	TRBD2	-	TRBV9	TRBJ2-5	TGTGCCAGCAGCGTAGGGCGGGGGGTTCAGGAGACCCAGTACTTC	CASSVGRGVQETQYF
19	-	-	TRBV9	TRBJ2-2	TGTGCCAGCAGCGCCATCTCCGGAAGCTGGGGGGCGAACACCGGGGAGCTGTTTTTT	CASSAISGSWGANTGELFF
14	-	-	TRBV6-5	TRBJ2-7	TGTGCCAGCAGACCCGACAGGAACCTCTACGAGCAGTACTTC	CASRPDRNLYEQYF
15	-	-	TRBV9	TRBJ2-7	TGTGCCAGCAGAGACAGGCAGGGTGTGCTCTACGAGCAGTACTTC	CASRDRQGVLYEQYF
16	TRBD2	-	TRBV24-1	TRBJ2-1	TGTGCCACCAGTGATCCCGGGAGGAGCTCCTACAATGAGCAGTTCTTC	CATSDPGRSSYNEQFF
17	-	-	TRBV3-1/TRBV3-2	TRBJ2-2	TGTGCCAGCAGCCAAGGAGAGCGGCGGTGGGAATCCGGGGAGCTGTTTTTT	CASSQGERRWESGELFF
14	-	once	TRBV5-6	TRBJ1-1	TGTGCCAGCAGCAACGGCCGGGGGTCTGATACTGTTTTCTTT	CASSNGRGSDTVFF
14	-	-	TRBV7-9	TRBJ2-5	TGTGCCAGCAGCTTACAGGGTAGGGGGGAGACCCAGTACTTC	CASSLQGRGETQYF
13	-	-	TRBV6-5	TRBJ1-1	TGTGCCAGCAGTAGACGGGTGGAAACTGAAGCTTTCTTT	CASSRRVETEAFF
15	TRBD1	-	TRBV6-2/TRBV6-3	TRBJ1-5	TGTGCCAGCAGTCCCCCGGGACAGGGGTCTCAGCCCCAGCATTTT	CASSPPGQGSQPQHF
17	TRBD1	-	TRBV7-2	TRBJ2-7	TGTGCCAGCACCCGAACCCGTCCGGGACAGGGAAGATACGAGCAGTACTTC	CASTRTRPGQGRYEQYF
11	-	-	TRBV28	TRBJ1-2	TGTGCCAGCAGTTTCATAGATGGCTACACCTTC	CASSFIDGYTF
13	TRBD1	once	TRBV4-2	TRBJ1-2	TGTGCCAGCAGCCCAACAGGGGCTAGGGGCTACACCTTC	CASSPTGARGYTF
15	TRBD2	-	TRBV6-6	TRBJ2-2	TGTGCCAGCAGGCGGGAGGCCCGGAACACCGGGGAGCTGTTTTTT	CASRREARNTGELFF
12	-	-	TRBV7-9	TRBJ2-3	TGTGCCAGCAGCAGCAACGCCGATACGCAGTATTTT	CASSSNADTQYF
13	-	-	TRBV7-9	TRBJ2-2	TGTGCCAGCAGCGACAGCCTCACCGGGGAGCTGTTTTTT	CASSDSLTGELFF
13	-	once	TRBV7-2	TRBJ1-3	TGTGCCAGCAGCTTAGCGTCAGGAAACACCATATATTTT	CASSLASGNTIYF
17	TRBD1	-	TRBV5-6	TRBJ1-5	TGTGCCAGCAGCTTGGGGGACAGGGGCTATAGCAATCAGCCCCAGCATTTT	CASSLGDRGYSNQPQHF
12	-	once	TRBV6-5	TRBJ1-4	TGTGCCAGCAGACGGGGGGAAGAAAAACTGTTTTTT	CASRRGEEKLFF
14	-	few	TRBV6-5	TRBJ1-1	TGTGCCAGCACCCGGACCAGCGGTATGTCTGAAGCTTTCTTT	CASTRTSGMSEAFF
15	-	-	TRBV6-5	TRBJ1-6	TGTGCCAGCAGTTACGTCTCTACAGGAGATTCACCCCTCCACTTT	CASSYVSTGDSPLHF
16	-	-	TRBV7-2	TRBJ2-5	TGTGCCAGCAGCTTAGACCCGGGTGGGGGCGCGGAGACCCAGTACTTC	CASSLDPGGGAETQYF
15	-	-	TRBV19	TRBJ2-2	TGTGCCAGTAGTGCAACGAACGCTAGGACCGGGGAGCTGTTTTTT	CASSATNARTGELFF
15	-	once	TRBV21-1	TRBJ2-2	TGTGCCAGCAGCAAAGGGGAGCGTTTCGCCGGGGAGCTGTTTTTT	CASSKGERFAGELFF
14	-	-	TRBV7-2	TRBJ2-1	TGTGCCAGCAGCTTAGCGAGCGGCTACAATGAGCAGTTCTTC	CASSLASGYNEQFF
16	TRBD1	once	TRBV7-2	TRBJ1-1	TGTGCCAGCAGCCAAACAGGGGTCACGAAGAACACTGAAGCTTTCTTT	CASSQTGVTKNTEAFF
15	TRBD1	-	TRBV18	TRBJ2-7	TGTGCCAGCTCAGGACCCGGGACAGGCCCCTACGAGCAGTACTTC	CASSGPGTGPYEQYF
17	-	-	TRBV5-1	TRBJ2-3	TGCGCCAGCAGGGGAGGAGCGGGCGCCAGGGGCACAGATACGCAGTATTTT	CASRGGAGARGTDTQYF
15	-	-	TRBV7-3	TRBJ1-6	TGTGCCAGCAGCTTAAGCGGACAGCCTAATTCACCCCTCCACTTT	CASSLSGQPNSPLHF
14	-	-	TRBV7-6	TRBJ2-1	TGTGCCAGCAGCTTACAGGGAGGGGGAAATGAGCAGTTCTTC	CASSLQGGGNEQFF
17	-	-	TRBV19	TRBJ2-5	TGTGCCAGTAGTATAGTTCGGGGGGCAGGGGTGCGAGAGACCCAGTACTTC	CASSIVRGAGVRETQYF
15	-	once	TRBV4-3	TRBJ1-3	TGCGCCAGCAGCCAAGCAGGGACTTTGGGAAACACCATATATTTT	CASSQAGTLGNTIYF
16	TRBD1	-	TRBV5-8	TRBJ2-7	TGTGCCAGCGGGCGGGGCACCGGGACAGGAAACGACGAGCAGTACTTC	CASGRGTGTGNDEQYF
14	-	-	TRBV13	TRBJ1-2	TGTGCCAGCAGCCTGGGAAGGGCAGCGGGGGGCTACACCTTC	CASSLGRAAGGYTF